This is a list of T cell receptor beta chains from one sample in a study of T cell responses to AZD1222 COVID-19 vaccine. Here immunoSEQ multiplex PCR was the method, and the copy in TCRdb shows in-frame clones only, minus some. The data show around 160,000 clones, with roughly 90% seen just once and more than 5.5% held by the top ten. This specimen was peripheral blood, taken on day 0 of AZD1222 vaccination. These receptors came from an adult in good health. CDR3s include the opening cysteine and the closing phenylalanine or tryptophan. The D gene is left open where the match is weak. A clone size is listed for some rows: how often the clone was seen (once, few, many), or a class if it is expanded.

v_gene	j_gene	abundance	d_gene	CDR3aa	CDR3nt
TRBV5-6	TRBJ2-3	.	TRBD1	CASSGYRGRDTQYF	TGTGCCAGCAGCGGATACAGGGGTAGGGATACGCAGTATTTT
TRBV28	TRBJ1-2	once	TRBD1	CASSQRQGRNDYGYTF	TGTGCCAGCAGTCAAAGACAGGGAAGGAACGACTATGGCTACACCTTC
TRBV4-1	TRBJ2-6	.	.	CASSQPGSAFSGANVLTF	TGCGCCAGCAGCCAGCCTGGGTCTGCGTTCTCTGGGGCCAACGTCCTGACTTTC
TRBV5-4	TRBJ2-5	.	.	CASSLGSEETQYF	TGTGCCAGCAGCTTGGGATCGGAAGAGACCCAGTACTTC
TRBV4-1	TRBJ2-5	.	.	CASSQEGGRGETQYF	TGCGCCAGCAGCCAAGAGGGAGGCAGAGGGGAGACCCAGTACTTC
TRBV27	TRBJ1-4	.	TRBD1	CASSSIARGFSNEKLFF	TGTGCCAGCAGCTCCATTGCCAGGGGGTTTTCTAATGAAAAACTGTTTTTT
TRBV19	TRBJ1-1	once	TRBD1	CASSRGQGSTEAFF	TGTGCCAGTAGTAGAGGACAGGGGAGCACTGAAGCTTTCTTT
TRBV28	TRBJ2-7	.	.	CASSLSAGPTYEQYF	TGTGCCAGCAGTTTATCGGCAGGGCCGACCTACGAGCAGTACTTC
TRBV6-1	TRBJ1-5	once	.	CASSEARRVNQPQHF	TGTGCCAGCAGTGAAGCGCGAAGGGTCAATCAGCCCCAGCATTTT
TRBV19	TRBJ2-1	once	.	CASSIDPPGHIGLDEQFF	TGTGCCAGTAGTATAGATCCCCCGGGACATATAGGTTTGGATGAGCAGTTCTTC
TRBV4-3	TRBJ1-2	.	TRBD1	CASSHPDRVGYGYTF	TGCGCCAGCAGCCACCCGGACAGGGTCGGCTATGGCTACACCTTC
TRBV7-2	TRBJ2-3	.	TRBD2	CASSFATTSGGGRSDTQYF	TGTGCCAGCAGCTTTGCTACGACTAGCGGGGGGGGCCGGTCAGATACGCAGTATTTT
TRBV19	TRBJ1-6	.	.	CASRPQGMANSPLHF	TGTGCCAGTAGACCTCAGGGGATGGCTAATTCACCCCTCCACTTT
TRBV27	TRBJ2-5	.	TRBD1	CASSFRTGVETQYF	TGTGCCAGCAGTTTTCGGACAGGGGTAGAGACCCAGTACTTC
TRBV9	TRBJ2-5	.	.	CASSVGELLGETQYF	TGTGCCAGCAGCGTAGGGGAGCTCCTGGGGGAGACCCAGTACTTC
TRBV5-4	TRBJ1-2	few	TRBD1	CASSRRQGSYGYTF	TGTGCCAGCAGCCGTCGACAGGGTAGCTATGGCTACACCTTC
TRBV28	TRBJ2-7	.	TRBD2	CASSQPGLAGVYEQYF	TGTGCCAGCAGCCAGCCGGGACTAGCGGGAGTCTACGAGCAGTACTTC
TRBV3-1/TRBV3-2	TRBJ2-1	.	.	CASSLGASSYNEQFF	TGTGCCAGCAGCCTCGGGGCGAGCTCCTACAATGAGCAGTTCTTC
TRBV18	TRBJ1-1	.	TRBD1	CASATGEGTEAFF	TGTGCCAGCGCGACAGGGGAGGGCACTGAAGCTTTCTTT
TRBV9	TRBJ2-7	.	TRBD2	CASSPAGVGYEQYF	TGTGCCAGCAGCCCAGCGGGAGTTGGATACGAGCAGTACTTC
TRBV28	TRBJ2-1	.	.	CASKRYERSYNEQFF	TGTGCCAGCAAAAGATATGAGCGGAGTTACAATGAGCAGTTCTTC
TRBV10-3	TRBJ2-3	.	.	CAISDIGGSTGTDTQYF	TGTGCCATCAGTGATATAGGGGGGAGCACCGGCACAGATACGCAGTATTTT